The 30 T cell receptor beta chains given below trace back to one sample, sequenced in a study of cytomegalovirus exposure and HLA in healthy donors. A multiplex PCR was run with 60 Vbeta primers and 13 Jbeta primers. Profiling relied on immunoSEQ multiplex PCR, and the TCRdb table lists in-frame clones only, not all of them. The data contain approximately 150,000 clones, about 84% of them singletons. The sequenced sample consisted of PBMCs. The receptors come from a man aged 50 to 60 in good health and CMV-seropositive.

This clone occurred a few times. This rearrangement joins TRBV13 to TRBJ2-5, with 12 nucleotides matching TRBD2. This CDR3 has 16 amino acids. The V segment lost 4 bases and the J segment 7 bases; nucleotides outside the gene matches: 10. Germline CDR1 PRHDT, CDR2 FYEKMQ (reference sequence). Here the CDR3 reads CASSSLLLAGGATQYF. CDR3 sequence (DNA): TGTGCCAGCAGCTCCCTCCTACTAGCGGGAGGCGCGACCCAGTACTTC. Variable domain in full (rest from reference TRBV13 and TRBJ2-5): AAGVIQSPRHLIKEKRETATLKCYPIPRHDTVYWYQQGPGQDPQFLISFYEKMQSDKGSIPDRFSAQQFSDYHSELNMSSLELGDSALYFCASSSLLLAGGATQYFGPGTRLLVL.

The V and J genes are TRBV28 and TRBJ1-1; TRBD1 matches 9 bases. Germline V gene lookup returns CDR1 MDHEN and CDR2 SYDVKM. There are 14 residues in the CDR3. V shed 6 bases and J 8 bases; nucleotides not matched to a gene: 10. The CDR3 region has the DNA TGTGCCAGCAGCCAAGGGGCACAGGGGGCAGAAGCTTTCTTT. This translates into CASSQGAQGAEAFF. The variable domain in full, with the rest retrieved from reference TRBV28 and TRBJ1-1, is DVKVTQSSRYLVKRTGEKVFLECVQDMDHENMFWYRQDPGLGLRLIYFSYDVKMKEKGDIPEGYSVSREKKERFSLILESASTNQTSMYLCASSQGAQGAEAFFGQGTRLTVV.

The chain carries TRBV28 and TRBJ1-1; 8 nucleotides line up with TRBD1. This CDR3 spans 15 amino acids. The J segment lost 0 bases and the V segment lost 6 bases, leaving 6 bases of the junction unmatched. CDR1 and CDR2 (germline): MDHEN, SYDVKM. The CDR3 protein is CASSLTTGVNTEAFF. The CDR3 DNA reads as TGTGCCAGCAGCTTAACGACAGGGGTGAACACTGAAGCTTTCTTT.

The gene calls are TRBV7-3 and TRBJ2-3, with 10 bases that match TRBD2. The CDR3 totals 18 residues. CDR1 is SGHTA, CDR2 FQGTGA, per germline. V was clipped by 1 base and J by 6 bases; unmatched bases: 13. In DNA, the CDR3 is TGTGCCAGCAGCTTAATGGGCCCCGGAAGCGGGGGGGTGGATACGCAGTATTTT. It is translated as CASSLMGPGSGGVDTQYF.

The CDR3 sequence is CASSLRGFNTGELFF. For the CDR3, the DNA is TGCGCCAGCAGCCTTAGGGGATTTAACACCGGGGAGCTGTTTTTT. The rearrangement links TRBV4-3 to TRBJ2-2; D may be TRBD1 (5 bases). Germline V gene sequence: CDR1 LGHNA, CDR2 YSLEER. The CDR3 is 15 amino acids. The V end lost 4 bases, the J end lost 2 bases, and 11 bases lay between the germline ends.

V usage is TRBV27 and J usage is TRBJ2-1; tentative D call: TRBD1 (6 bases). V was shortened by 2 bases and J by 6 bases, with 8 bases between the two germline ends. The CDR3 consists of 13 residues. Germline CDR1 is MNHEY and CDR2 is SMNVEV (reference sequence). As DNA, the CDR3 is TGTGCCAGCAGTTTACGCAGGGGCAATGAGCAGTTCTTC. Amino acid sequence: CASSLRRGNEQFF.

The chain joins TRBV5-1 to TRBJ2-5, with 9 bases aligning to TRBD2. CDR3 size: 15 residues. Germline trimming cut 0 bases from V and 3 bases from J; bases unmatched to any gene: 3. Germline-derived CDR1 and CDR2 are SGHRS and YFSETQ. CDR3 sequence (DNA): TGCGCCAGCAGCTTGGCCGGCGGGAGGGAAGAGACCCAGTACTTC. This encodes CASSLAGGREETQYF.

V and J are TRBV4-1 and TRBJ2-3; TRBD2 matches 10 bases. The CDR3 is 17 residues long. The germline gives CDR1 MGHRA, CDR2 YSYEKL. J gave up 2 bases and V 4 bases, and 9 bases lay outside the gene matches. CDR3 in amino acids: CASSRTSSGGTTDTQYF. The CDR3 nucleotides are TGCGCCAGCAGCCGAACCTCTAGCGGGGGTACCACAGATACGCAGTATTTT.

The chain employs TRBV5-1 and TRBJ2-1, with 7 bases that match TRBD2. V lost 0 bases to trimming and J lost 8 bases; unmatched junction nucleotides: 5. The CDR3 runs to 14 residues. The V gene's germline CDR1 is SGHRS and CDR2 YFSETQ. CDR3 in DNA: TGCGCCAGCAGCTTGGAAGGACTAGTTTATGAGCAGTTCTTC. Amino acids: CASSLEGLVYEQFF.

The table lists this clone with a count of one. This chain links TRBV5-5 with TRBJ1-1; the D is unclear. Germline V lookup: CDR1 SGHKS, CDR2 YYEKEE (reference sequence). This CDR3 is 13 amino acids long. V lost 4 bases to trimming and J lost 0 bases, with 7 bases between them. CDR3 coding DNA: TGTGCCAGCAGCATCCGTATGAACACTGAAGCTTTCTTT. Amino acid sequence: CASSIRMNTEAFF.

The CDR3 DNA reads TGTGCCAGCTCTTCCGGGACAGACACTGAAGCTTTCTTT. It specifies CASSSGTDTEAFF. V and J are TRBV18 and TRBJ1-1; TRBD1 aligns across 7 bases. The V and J ends lost 6 bases and 3 bases, in that order; junction bases with no gene match: 4. The CDR3 spans 13 residues. Germline-derived CDR1 and CDR2 are KGHSH and LQKENI.

The chain has TRBV7-2 and TRBJ2-7, with D unclear. The ends were cut back, 2 bases at V and 0 bases at J, with 8 bases in the middle. The CDR3 covers 14 residues. Germline V gene sequence: CDR1 SGHTA, CDR2 FQGNSA. This CDR3 is CASSLTPGSYEQYF. DNA of the CDR3: TGTGCCAGCAGCTTAACTCCAGGCTCCTACGAGCAGTACTTC.

V gene TRBV27 combines with J gene TRBJ2-2; no clear D gene. With 4 bases removed from V and 6 bases from J, the gap between germline ends came to 6 bases. This CDR3 has 12 residues. CDR1 MNHEY and CDR2 SMNVEV come from the germline V gene (reference sequence). The chain's CDR3 is CASSSPAGELFF. CDR3 nucleotides: TGTGCCAGCAGTTCCCCCGCCGGGGAGCTGTTTTTT.

The chain recombines TRBV5-1 with TRBJ2-3, with 7 bases fitting TRBD1. Germline V gives CDR1 SGHRS, CDR2 YFSETQ. The CDR3 has 13 amino acids. Trimming cost V 4 bases and J 10 bases; bases outside gene matches: 9. CDR3 region: CASSPQDRAPQYF. CDR3 sequence (DNA): TGCGCCAGCAGCCCCCAAGACAGGGCGCCGCAGTATTTT.

This chain connects TRBV5-1 to TRBJ2-7; weak D call: TRBD2 (5 bases). V gave up 4 bases and J gave up 3 bases, with 14 bases separating them. This CDR3 comprises 14 residues. The V gene's germline CDR1 is SGHRS and CDR2 YFSETQ. The CDR3 DNA follows: TGCGCCAGCAGCAGAAGTCCCGGGGACTACGAGCAGTACTTC. Its protein is CASSRSPGDYEQYF.

The chain has TRBV27 and TRBJ2-2; 11 bases are shared with TRBD2. The length of the CDR3 is 14 residues. V was pared by 2 bases and J by 8 bases, with 1 base of the junction left unmatched. Germline V lookup: CDR1 MNHEY, CDR2 SMNVEV (reference sequence). This CDR3 reads CASSLRLAGGELFF. In nucleotides, the CDR3 is TGTGCCAGCAGTTTAAGACTAGCGGGAGGGGAGCTGTTTTTT.

The chain is built from TRBV11-2 and TRBJ1-3, with D maybe TRBD1 (5 bases). In germline, CDR1 is SGHAT, CDR2 FQNNGV. The CDR3 loop spans 15 amino acids. The V end lost 3 bases, the J end lost 4 bases, and 13 bases lay between the germline ends. The CDR3 loop is CASSFEGARGNTIYF. The CDR3 DNA reads as TGTGCCAGCAGCTTTGAAGGGGCGCGCGGAAACACCATATATTTT.

This clone has a single count. The chain carries TRBV11-2 and TRBJ2-2; D may be TRBD1 (5 bases). V lost 3 bases and J 6 bases, leaving 11 bases between the germline ends. The CDR3 has 14 amino acids. Germline lookup yields CDR1 SGHAT and CDR2 FQNNGV. Written as DNA, the CDR3 is TGTGCCAGCAGCTTTTACTGGGGCGCCGGGGAGCTGTTTTTT. It translates to CASSFYWGAGELFF.

The chain joins TRBV7-3 to TRBJ1-1; D is perhaps TRBD1 (5 bases). Trimming removed 5 bases at V and 1 base at J, with 11 bases between. In germline, CDR1 is SGHTA, CDR2 FQGTGA. The CDR3 extends over 14 amino acids. The CDR3 bases are TGTGCCAGCAGCGCCGGGACTGGGAACACTGAAGCTTTCTTT. It codes for CASSAGTGNTEAFF. Full variable domain (outside the CDR3, taken from reference TRBV7-3 and TRBJ1-1): GAGVSQTPSNKVTEKGKYVELRCDPISGHTALYWYRQSLGQGPEFLIYFQGTGAADDSGLPNDRFFAVRPEGSVSTLKIQRTERGDSAVYLCASSAGTGNTEAFFGQGTRLTVV.

This clone appeared a few times. J is TRBJ2-5 and V is TRBV5-1, with a weak D call TRBD1 (6 bases). The CDR3 is 13 residues long. Trimming took 4 bases from V and 7 from J, leaving 14 bases between them. The germline V gene encodes CDR1 SGHRS and CDR2 YFSETQ. CDR3 amino acids: CASSRDTLGTQYF. The CDR3 DNA is TGCGCCAGCAGCAGGGACACGCTGGGGACCCAGTACTTC.

The V and J genes are TRBV5-4 and TRBJ1-4, with unresolved D. The V gene lost 5 bases and the J gene lost 2 bases, with 10 bases spanning the gap. The CDR3 runs 14 residues. Germline V gene sequence: CDR1 SGHNT, CDR2 YYREEE (reference sequence). The CDR3 is CASSHGGTNEKLFF. The CDR3, as DNA: TGTGCCAGCAGTCATGGCGGGACTAATGAAAAACTGTTTTTT.

This clone was detected once. The rearrangement uses TRBV6-5 and TRBJ1-2, with 7 bases fitting TRBD1. Germline V lookup: CDR1 MNHEY, CDR2 SVGAGI. This CDR3 comprises 15 residues. J lost 4 bases, V lost 7 bases, and 12 bases had no gene match. The CDR3 spells CASIPFPGQSYGYTF. The CDR3 nucleotides read TGTGCCAGCATTCCATTTCCGGGACAGAGCTATGGCTACACCTTC.

The V call is TRBV5-1, the J call TRBJ2-7; D ambiguous. In germline, CDR1 is SGHRS, CDR2 YFSETQ. Trimming pared 4 bases from V and 7 bases from J, leaving 21 bases between. CDR3 length: 15 residues. This chain's CDR3 is CASSGRGASVLEQYF. The CDR3 region has the DNA TGCGCCAGCAGCGGCCGAGGTGCATCGGTGTTGGAGCAGTACTTC.

The V and J genes are TRBV9 and TRBJ2-5, with 11 bases aligning to TRBD2. CDR3 size: 15 residues. The V segment lost 1 base and the J segment 13 bases; nucleotides outside the gene matches: 12. Germline-derived CDR1 and CDR2 are SGDLS and YYNGEE. CDR3 amino acids: CASSVRVSGGGLLYF. The CDR3 DNA follows: TGTGCCAGCAGCGTAAGGGTTAGCGGGGGGGGGCTACTGTACTTC.

This clone has more than one count but fewer than ten. The V call is TRBV4-3, the J call TRBJ2-2; 10 bases align to TRBD2. The length of the CDR3 is 15 residues. The germline CDR1 and CDR2 sequences are LGHNA and YSLEER. V lost 4 bases and J lost 1; bases outside the gene matches: 0. Here the CDR3 reads CASSPSGGNTGELFF. The DNA for the CDR3 is TGCGCCAGCAGCCCTAGCGGGGGGAACACCGGGGAGCTGTTTTTT.

This chain uses TRBV7-9 with TRBJ2-1; TRBD2 matches at 13 bases. Germline lookup yields CDR1 SEHNR and CDR2 FQNEAQ (reference sequence). This CDR3 has 16 amino acids. V lost 4 bases and J lost 8; bases outside the gene matches: 8. CDR3 bases: TGTGCCAGCAGCTCTGAAACTAGCGGGAGGGCCCATGAGCAGTTCTTC. Its translation: CASSSETSGRAHEQFF.

This clone was recorded a few times. The chain combines TRBV27 with TRBJ2-7; weak D call: TRBD2 (5 bases). Germline-derived CDR1 and CDR2 are MNHEY and SMNVEV (reference sequence). V lost 1 base to trimming and J lost 4 bases, with 17 bases between them. This CDR3 comprises 16 residues. The chain's CDR3 is CASSLLEEKTAYEQYF. The CDR3 coding sequence is TGTGCCAGCAGTTTATTGGAGGAGAAGACGGCATACGAGCAGTACTTC.

To note about this clone: A junction end diverges from the germline sequence, so it may reflect a read error. In DNA, the CDR3 is TGTGCCAGCAGTTTGGAACAGGGGGCATCCTACAATGAGCAGTTCTTC. As protein: CASSLEQGASYNEQFF. This chain joins TRBV5-5 and TRBJ2-1; 9 nucleotides line up with TRBD1. This CDR3 contains 16 residues. Germline CDR1 and CDR2: SGHKS and YYEKEE (reference sequence).

V gene TRBV5-1 combines with J gene TRBJ2-1, with TRBD2 matching 11 bases. This CDR3 contains 12 residues. V lost 3 bases and J lost 14; bases outside the gene matches: 4. Germline values: CDR1 SGHRS, CDR2 YFSETQ. This chain's CDR3 is CASSSTSGREFF. The CDR3 nucleotides are TGCGCCAGCAGCTCCACTAGCGGGAGAGAGTTCTTC.

V gene TRBV6-5 combines with J gene TRBJ1-1; D remains unclear. The CDR3 is 13 residues long. Deletions cut 8 bases from V and 4 bases from J, with 14 bases between. Germline CDR1 is MNHEY and CDR2 is SVGAGI. This chain's CDR3 is CASASPGSTEAFF. DNA of the CDR3: TGTGCCAGCGCTTCACCGGGGAGCACTGAAGCTTTCTTT.